This T cell receptor (beta chain) was sequenced during a study of T-cell memory formation after mild COVID-19. TCRdb reanalysed the 5' RACE reads using MiXCR and keeps one entry per CDR3 protein. The sample lists 110,000 or so distinct CDR3 sequences; about 20% were seen once. On this clonotype itself: As yet, its antigen is unknown.

Germline CDR1 reads SEHNR; CDR2 reads FQNEAQ (reference sequence). V was shortened by 3 bases and J by 3 bases, with 14 bases between the two germline ends. This CDR3 has 15 amino acids. Overall study results and limits: Researchers found some responding clones in pre-infection memory, a sign that cross-reactive memory joined. The study found balanced CD4/CD8 in clones contracting day 15 to 85 and a CD4+ lean in later expanders.

The receptor was derived from a man between 18 and 35 years old who had mild COVID-19 (a few samples of this study predate the infection). Cell type and time point are not known. Sequencing used PBMCs or a T cell subset sorted from them (not recorded which). The chain recombines TRBV7-9 with TRBJ1-2, with a weak D call TRBD1 (6 bases). The CDR3 sequence is CASSLTRDMYYGYTF. CDR3 DNA: TGTGCCAGCAGCTTGACCCGGGACATGTACTATGGCTACACCTTC. Complete variable domain (other parts from reference TRBV7-9 and TRBJ1-2): DTGVSQNPRHKITKRGQNVTFRCDPISEHNRLYWYRQTLGQGPEFLTYFQNEAQLEKSRLLSDRFSAERPKGSFSTLEIQRTEQGDSAMYLCASSLTRDMYYGYTFGSGTRLTVV.